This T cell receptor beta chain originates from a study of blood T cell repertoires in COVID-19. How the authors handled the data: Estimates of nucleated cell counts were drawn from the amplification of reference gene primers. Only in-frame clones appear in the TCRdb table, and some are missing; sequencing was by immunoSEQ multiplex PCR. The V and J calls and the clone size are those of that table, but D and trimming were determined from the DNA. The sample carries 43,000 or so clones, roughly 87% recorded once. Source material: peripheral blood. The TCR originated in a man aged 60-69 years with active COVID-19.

The CDR3: CASSPDTTGNTGELFF. For the CDR3, the DNA is TGTGCCAGCAGCCCTGATACGACAGGGAACACCGGGGAGCTGTTTTTT. J is TRBJ2-2 and V is TRBV7-7, with a tentative D call TRBD1 (6 bases). The CDR3 runs to 16 residues. CDR1 and CDR2 from the germline V gene are SSHAT and FNYEAQ (reference sequence). Deletions cut 5 bases from V and 1 base from J, with 14 bases between.